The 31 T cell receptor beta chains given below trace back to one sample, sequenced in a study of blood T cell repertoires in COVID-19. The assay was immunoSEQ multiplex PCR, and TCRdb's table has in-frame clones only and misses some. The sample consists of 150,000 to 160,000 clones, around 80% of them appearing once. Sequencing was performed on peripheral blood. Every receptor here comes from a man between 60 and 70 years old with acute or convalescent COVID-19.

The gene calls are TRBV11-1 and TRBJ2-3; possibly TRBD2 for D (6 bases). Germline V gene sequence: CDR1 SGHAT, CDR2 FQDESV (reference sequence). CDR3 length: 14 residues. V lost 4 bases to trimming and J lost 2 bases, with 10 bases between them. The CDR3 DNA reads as TGTGCCAGCAGCTCGCGGGGCCTCACAGATACGCAGTATTTT. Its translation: CASSSRGLTDTQYF.

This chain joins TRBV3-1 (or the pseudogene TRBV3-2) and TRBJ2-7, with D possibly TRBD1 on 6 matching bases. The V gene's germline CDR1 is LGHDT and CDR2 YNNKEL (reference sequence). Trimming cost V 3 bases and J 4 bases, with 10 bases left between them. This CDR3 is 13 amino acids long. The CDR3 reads CASSQGAAYEQYF. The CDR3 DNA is TGTGCCAGCAGCCAGGGGGCGGCATACGAGCAGTACTTC.

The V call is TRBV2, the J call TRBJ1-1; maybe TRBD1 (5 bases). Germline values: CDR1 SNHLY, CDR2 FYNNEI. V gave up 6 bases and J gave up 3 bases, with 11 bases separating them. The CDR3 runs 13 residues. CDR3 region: CASSSDSDTEAFF. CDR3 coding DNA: TGTGCCAGCAGCTCCGACAGTGACACTGAAGCTTTCTTT.

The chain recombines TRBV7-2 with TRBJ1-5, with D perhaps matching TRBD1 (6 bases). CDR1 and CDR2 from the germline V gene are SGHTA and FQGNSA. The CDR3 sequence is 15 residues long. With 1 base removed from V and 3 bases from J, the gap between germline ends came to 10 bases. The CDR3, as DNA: TGTGCCAGCAGCTTAGTCACAGGGAACAATCAGCCCCAGCATTTT. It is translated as CASSLVTGNNQPQHF.

The CDR3 DNA sequence: TGCAGCGTTGAGCTAGCACAGAACACTGAAGCTTTCTTT. This codes for CSVELAQNTEAFF. The J gene is TRBJ1-1, the V gene TRBV29-1; D remains ambiguous. The germline gives CDR1 SQVTM, CDR2 ANQGSEA. The CDR3 has 13 residues. Trimming removed 3 bases from V and 1 base from J, with 9 bases in between.

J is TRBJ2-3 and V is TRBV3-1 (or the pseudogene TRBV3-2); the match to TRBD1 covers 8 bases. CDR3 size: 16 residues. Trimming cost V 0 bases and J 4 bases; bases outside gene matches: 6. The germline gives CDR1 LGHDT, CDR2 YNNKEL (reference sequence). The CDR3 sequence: CASSQERTGMADTQYF. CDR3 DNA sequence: TGTGCCAGCAGCCAAGAAAGGACAGGGATGGCAGATACGCAGTATTTT.

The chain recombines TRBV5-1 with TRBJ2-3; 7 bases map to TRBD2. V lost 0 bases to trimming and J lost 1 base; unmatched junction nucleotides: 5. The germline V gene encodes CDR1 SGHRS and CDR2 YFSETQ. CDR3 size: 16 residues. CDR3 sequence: CASSLADSGGTDTQYF. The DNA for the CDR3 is TGCGCCAGCAGCTTGGCCGACAGCGGGGGCACAGATACGCAGTATTTT.

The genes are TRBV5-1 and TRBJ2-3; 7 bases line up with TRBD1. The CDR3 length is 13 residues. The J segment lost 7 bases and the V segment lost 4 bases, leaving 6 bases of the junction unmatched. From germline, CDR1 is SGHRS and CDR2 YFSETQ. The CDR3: CASSTNRGHTQYF. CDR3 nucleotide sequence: TGCGCCAGCAGCACCAACAGGGGACATACGCAGTATTTT.

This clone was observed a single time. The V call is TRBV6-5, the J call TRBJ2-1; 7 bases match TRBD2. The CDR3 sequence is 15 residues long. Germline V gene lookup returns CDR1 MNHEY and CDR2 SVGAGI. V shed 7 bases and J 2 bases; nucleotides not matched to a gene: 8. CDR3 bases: TGTGCCAGCACCCAACAGAGCGGGGCCTACAATGAGCAGTTCTTC. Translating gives CASTQQSGAYNEQFF.

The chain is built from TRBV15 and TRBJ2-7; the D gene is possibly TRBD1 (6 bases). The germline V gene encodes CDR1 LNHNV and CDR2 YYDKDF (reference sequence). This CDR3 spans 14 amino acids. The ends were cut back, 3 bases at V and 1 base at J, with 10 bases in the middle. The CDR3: CATSSLQGSYEQYF. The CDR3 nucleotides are TGTGCCACCAGCAGCCTACAGGGTTCCTACGAGCAGTACTTC.

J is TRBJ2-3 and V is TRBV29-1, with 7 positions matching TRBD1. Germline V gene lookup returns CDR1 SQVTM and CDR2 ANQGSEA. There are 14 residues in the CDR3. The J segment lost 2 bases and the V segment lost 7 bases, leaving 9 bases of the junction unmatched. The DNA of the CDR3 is TGCAGCGCTCGCCGAGGGACAGTCACAGATACGCAGTATTTT. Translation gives CSARRGTVTDTQYF.

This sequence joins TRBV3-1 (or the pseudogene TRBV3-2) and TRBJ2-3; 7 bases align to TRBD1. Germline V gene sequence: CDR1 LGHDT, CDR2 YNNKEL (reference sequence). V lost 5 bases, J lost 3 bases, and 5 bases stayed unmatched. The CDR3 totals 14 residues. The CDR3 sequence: CASSYRGSTDTQYF. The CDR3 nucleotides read TGTGCCAGCAGCTACAGGGGTAGTACAGATACGCAGTATTTT.

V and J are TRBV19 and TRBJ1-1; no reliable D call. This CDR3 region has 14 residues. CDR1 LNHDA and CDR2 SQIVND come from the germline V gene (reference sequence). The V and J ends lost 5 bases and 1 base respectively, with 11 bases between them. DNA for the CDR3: TGTGCCAGTAGTCGACGAGGAAGGAACACTGAAGCTTTCTTT. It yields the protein CASSRRGRNTEAFF.

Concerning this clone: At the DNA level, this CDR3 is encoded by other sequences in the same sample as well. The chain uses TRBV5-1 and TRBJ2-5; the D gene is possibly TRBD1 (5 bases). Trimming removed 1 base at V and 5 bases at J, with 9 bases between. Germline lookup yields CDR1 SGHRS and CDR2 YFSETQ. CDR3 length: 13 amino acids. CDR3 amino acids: CASSLQGPETQYF. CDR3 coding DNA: TGCGCCAGCAGCTTGCAGGGCCCGGAGACCCAGTACTTC.

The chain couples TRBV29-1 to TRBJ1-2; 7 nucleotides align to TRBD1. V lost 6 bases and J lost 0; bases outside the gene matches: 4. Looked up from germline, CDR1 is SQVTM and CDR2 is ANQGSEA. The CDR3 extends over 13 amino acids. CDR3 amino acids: CSVGTDTNYGYTF. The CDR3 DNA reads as TGCAGCGTCGGGACAGACACTAACTATGGCTACACCTTC.

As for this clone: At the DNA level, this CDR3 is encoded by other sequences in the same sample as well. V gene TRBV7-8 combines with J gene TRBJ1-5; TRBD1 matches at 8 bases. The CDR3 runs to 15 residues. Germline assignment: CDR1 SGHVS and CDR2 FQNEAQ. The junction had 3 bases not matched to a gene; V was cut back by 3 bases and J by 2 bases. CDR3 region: CASSFATGGNQPQHF. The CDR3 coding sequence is TGTGCCAGCAGCTTTGCGACAGGGGGCAATCAGCCCCAGCATTTT. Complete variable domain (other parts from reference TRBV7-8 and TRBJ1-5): GAGVSQSPRYKVAKRGQDVALRCDPISGHVSLFWYQQALGQGPEFLTYFQNEAQLDKSGLPSDRFFAERPEGSVSTLKIQRTQQEDSAVYLCASSFATGGNQPQHFGDGTRLSIL.

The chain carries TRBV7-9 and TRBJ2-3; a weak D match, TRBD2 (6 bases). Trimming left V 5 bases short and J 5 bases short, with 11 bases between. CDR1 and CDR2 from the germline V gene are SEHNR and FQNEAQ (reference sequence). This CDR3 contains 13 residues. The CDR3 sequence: CASSRYGGDTQYF. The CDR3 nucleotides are TGTGCCAGCAGCAGATACGGGGGAGATACGCAGTATTTT.

This chain's CDR3 is CAISESGHREEKLFF. In DNA, the CDR3 is TGTGCCATCAGTGAGTCGGGACACCGAGAAGAAAAACTGTTTTTT. The gene calls are TRBV10-3 and TRBJ1-4, with D tentatively TRBD1 (6 bases). The CDR3 consists of 15 residues. V was cut by 0 bases and J by 8 bases, with 13 bases left in between. The germline CDR1 and CDR2 sequences are ENHRY and SYGVKD.

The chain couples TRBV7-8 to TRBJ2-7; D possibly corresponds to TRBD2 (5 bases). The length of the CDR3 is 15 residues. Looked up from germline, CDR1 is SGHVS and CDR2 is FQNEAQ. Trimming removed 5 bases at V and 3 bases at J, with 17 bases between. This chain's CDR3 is CASSRSGSPNYEQYF. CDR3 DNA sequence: TGTGCCAGCAGCCGGTCGGGATCCCCCAACTACGAGCAGTACTTC.

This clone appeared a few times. The CDR3 DNA sequence: TGTGCCAGCAGTTACCCAGGGGGCGCGTCGAACTATGGCTACACCTTC. Translation: CASSYPGGASNYGYTF. This chain joins TRBV2 and TRBJ1-2, with TRBD1 identical over 8 bases. The CDR3 loop spans 16 amino acids. CDR1 is SNHLY, CDR2 FYNNEI, per germline. Losses at the gene ends were 5 bases for V and 2 bases for J; bases not matched to a gene: 10.

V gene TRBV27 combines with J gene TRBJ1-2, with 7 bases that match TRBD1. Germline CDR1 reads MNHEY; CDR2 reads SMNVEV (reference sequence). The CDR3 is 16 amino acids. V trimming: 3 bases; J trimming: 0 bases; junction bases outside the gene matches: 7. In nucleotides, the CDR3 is TGTGCCAGCAGTTTCTATTCCGGGACAGCTAACTATGGCTACACCTTC. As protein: CASSFYSGTANYGYTF.

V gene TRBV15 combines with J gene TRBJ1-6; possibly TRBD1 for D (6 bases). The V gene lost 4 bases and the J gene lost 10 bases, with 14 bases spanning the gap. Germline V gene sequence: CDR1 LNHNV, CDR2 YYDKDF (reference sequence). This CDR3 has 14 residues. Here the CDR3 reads CATSNRVSGSPLHF. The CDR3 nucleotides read TGTGCCACCAGCAACAGGGTTTCTGGGTCACCCCTCCACTTT.

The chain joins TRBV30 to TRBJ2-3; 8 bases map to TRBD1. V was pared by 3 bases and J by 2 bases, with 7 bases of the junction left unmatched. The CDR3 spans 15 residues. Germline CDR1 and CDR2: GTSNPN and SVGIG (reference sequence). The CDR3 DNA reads TGTGCCTGGAGAGTCGACAGGGGATACACAGATACGCAGTATTTT. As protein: CAWRVDRGYTDTQYF.

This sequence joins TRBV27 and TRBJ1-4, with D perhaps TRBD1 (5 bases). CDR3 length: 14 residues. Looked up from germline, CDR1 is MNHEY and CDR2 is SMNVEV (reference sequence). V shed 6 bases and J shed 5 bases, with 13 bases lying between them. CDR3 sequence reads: CASRPAGRNEKLFF. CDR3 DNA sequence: TGTGCCAGCAGACCCGCGGGACGGAATGAAAAACTGTTTTTT.

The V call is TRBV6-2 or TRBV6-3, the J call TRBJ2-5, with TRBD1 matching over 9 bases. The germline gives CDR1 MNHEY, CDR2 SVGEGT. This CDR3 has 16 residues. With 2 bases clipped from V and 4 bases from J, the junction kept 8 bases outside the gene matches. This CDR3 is CASSYRRTGEVETQYF. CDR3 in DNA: TGTGCCAGCAGTTACAGAAGGACAGGGGAAGTAGAGACCCAGTACTTC.

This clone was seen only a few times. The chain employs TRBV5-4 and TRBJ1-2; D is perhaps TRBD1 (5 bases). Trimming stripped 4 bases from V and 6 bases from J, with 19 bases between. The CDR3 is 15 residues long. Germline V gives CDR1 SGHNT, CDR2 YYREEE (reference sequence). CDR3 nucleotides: TGTGCCAGCAGCCTCAGTGGGACTCCGCGGGATGGCTACACCTTC. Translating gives CASSLSGTPRDGYTF. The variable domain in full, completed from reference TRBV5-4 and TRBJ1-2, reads ETGVTQSPTHLIKTRGQQVTLRCSSQSGHNTVSWYQQALGQGPQFIFQYYREEENGRGNFPPRFSGLQFPNYSSELNVNALELDDSALYLCASSLSGTPRDGYTFGSGTRLTVV.

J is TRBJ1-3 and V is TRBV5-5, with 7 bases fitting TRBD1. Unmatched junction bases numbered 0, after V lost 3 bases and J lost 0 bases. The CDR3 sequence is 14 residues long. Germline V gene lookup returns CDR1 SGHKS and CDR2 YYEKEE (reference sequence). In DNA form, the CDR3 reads TGTGCCAGCAGCTGGGACAGCTCTGGAAACACCATATATTTT. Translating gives CASSWDSSGNTIYF.

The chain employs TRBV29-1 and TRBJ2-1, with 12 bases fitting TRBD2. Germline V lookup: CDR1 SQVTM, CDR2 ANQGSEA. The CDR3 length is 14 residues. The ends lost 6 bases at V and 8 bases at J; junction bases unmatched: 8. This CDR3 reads CSVHNRLAGDEQFF. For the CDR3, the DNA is TGCAGCGTCCACAACAGACTAGCGGGAGATGAGCAGTTCTTC.

The chain's CDR3 is CASSPVRNEQFF. CDR3 sequence (DNA): TGTGCCAGCTCACCCGTCCGCAATGAGCAGTTCTTC. The genes are TRBV18 and TRBJ2-1, with D unresolved. Trimming took 3 bases from V and 6 from J, leaving 6 bases between them. Germline CDR1 is KGHSH and CDR2 is LQKENI. There are 12 residues in the CDR3.

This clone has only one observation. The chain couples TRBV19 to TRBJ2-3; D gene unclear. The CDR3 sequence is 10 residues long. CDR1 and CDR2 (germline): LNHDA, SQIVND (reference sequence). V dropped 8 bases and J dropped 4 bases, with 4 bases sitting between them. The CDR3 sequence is CASSPDTQYF. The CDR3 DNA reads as TGTGCCAGTTCTCCAGATACGCAGTATTTT.

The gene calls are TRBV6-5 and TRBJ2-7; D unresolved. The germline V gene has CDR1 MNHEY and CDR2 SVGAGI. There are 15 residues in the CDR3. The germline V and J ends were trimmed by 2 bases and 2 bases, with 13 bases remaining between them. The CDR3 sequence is CASSYDSLKTYEQYF. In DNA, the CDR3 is TGTGCCAGCAGTTACGATAGTCTGAAAACCTACGAGCAGTACTTC.